This T cell receptor (beta chain) was captured by sequencing in a study of blood T cell repertoires in COVID-19. Study-level information: Samples taken during acute and convalescent COVID-19 were collected in the United States, Italy and Spain. Sources were T cells, B-cell-depleted T cells, or PBMCs; the material itself was cDNA or gDNA.

Per the original data handling: Quantification of nucleated cells was approximated via reference gene primer amplification. Profiled with immunoSEQ multiplex PCR; TCRdb holds only in-frame clones, not every one. V, J and clone size were drawn from that table, and D and trimming were deduced from the DNA. This table holds approximately 100,000 clones, around 94% found once. The CDR3 has 15 amino acids. In germline, CDR1 is SGHNT, CDR2 YYREEE (reference sequence). Deletions cut 0 bases from V and 2 bases from J, with 11 bases between. Input material: peripheral blood. The rearrangement links TRBV5-4 to TRBJ1-2; the D gene is possibly TRBD1 (6 bases). The sequence was collected from a middle-aged man with active COVID-19. The DNA of the CDR3 is TGTGCCAGCAGCTTGGAGCAGGGGCGGAACTATGGCTACACCTTC. Its protein is CASSLEQGRNYGYTF.